Detailed here is one TCR beta chain. Its specificity is unknown. From the 120-subject validation cohort, which was separate from the approximately 720-subject first cohort, the donors were drawn. The data belong to a study of cytomegalovirus exposure and HLA in healthy donors. Study at large: The same platform was used for the roughly 110 validation repertoires as for the 600 to 700 first-cohort repertoires, as reported in a later analysis. Regarding the study as a whole: The authors enumerated over 150 TCR beta chains as linked to cytomegalovirus.

Measured with immunoSEQ multiplex PCR; TCRdb has only the in-frame clones, and not every one. The sample yields around 250,000 clones, 90% seen once. The sequence came from a woman under 30 in good health and CMV-seronegative. The specimen sequenced was PBMCs.

The CDR3 coding sequence is TGTGCCACCAGCAGAGCGGGGGGAAAAGGGAATCAGCCCCAGCATTTT. Amino acids: CATSRAGGKGNQPQHF. The chain links TRBV15 to TRBJ1-5; weak D call: TRBD1 (5 bases). The germline CDR1 and CDR2 sequences are LNHNV and YYDKDF (reference sequence). V was trimmed by 1 base and J by 4 bases, leaving 14 bases between them. The CDR3 runs to 16 residues.